The source of this T cell receptor (beta chain) is a study of early T cells in non-severe SARS-CoV-2 infection. Background on the study: Bulk RNA from unsorted whole blood was sequenced; chains were unpaired.

cDNA molecules, individually, were tagged with unique molecular identifiers. Each CDR3 protein is one row after TCRdb ran MiXCR on the 5' RACE reads. The top ten hold just over 20% of the sample, which has some 110,000 distinct CDR3 sequences, 15% seen once. This clonotype was detected ten times or more. The J segment lost 3 bases and the V segment lost 3 bases, leaving 1 base of the junction unmatched. Germline loops: CDR1 SGDLS, CDR2 YYNGEE. The CDR3 extends over 14 amino acids. V and J are TRBV9 and TRBJ2-5; 11 nucleotides line up with TRBD2. The receptor comes from an adult who was a healthcare worker with PCR-confirmed SARS-CoV-2 infection or an uninfected control (not recorded which). Sequenced material: whole blood. CDR3 DNA: TGTGCCAGCAGCGCGGGACTAGCGGAAGAGACCCAGTACTTC. Translated, it gives CASSAGLAEETQYF.